This T cell receptor beta chain was sequenced in a study of CD8 T cell repertoires and HIV-1 epitope variants. Study information: Controls were a CMV, EBV and flu peptide pool, Ebola AY9 negative control, and no-peptide well. Epitopes were three Gag families plus Nef HW9 and YT9.

This CDR3 has 12 residues. Germline loops: CDR1 MNHEY, CDR2 SVGAGI. The ends were cut back, 2 bases at V and 5 bases at J, with 7 bases in the middle. Study observations and caveats: Roughly nine antigen-specific TCR beta clonotypes were found; six seemed cross-reactive to variants. Five or six clonotypes recognized Nef KF9, one HW9, none TAALDMSHF.

To note about this clone: Antigen specificity is unknown.

The repertoire was sequenced with immunoSEQ multiplex PCR; TCRdb's copy has only in-frame clones and lacks some. The sample holds over 5,000 clones, around 60% seen once. This TCR was recovered from a male donor with HIV. The V and J genes are TRBV6-5 and TRBJ2-7, with D tentatively TRBD1 (5 bases). The sample comprised cultured CD8+ T cells derived from PBMCs. The CDR3 nucleotides are TGTGCCAGCAGTTACCCAGGGCACGAGCAGTACTTC. Translation gives CASSYPGHEQYF.